The 5 T cell receptor beta chains listed next were all sequenced from one sample in a study of T cell responses to AZD1222 COVID-19 vaccine. Repertoires were generated with immunoSEQ multiplex PCR, while TCRdb's copy carries only in-frame clones and drops some. The data contain more than 150,000 clones, approximately 90% of them singletons. This specimen was peripheral blood, taken on day 0 of AZD1222 vaccination. These TCRs come from an adult in good health.

The V and J genes are TRBV19 and TRBJ1-3; TRBD1 is a possible D gene (5 bases). The CDR3 is 17 amino acids. Trimming took off 6 bases at V and 3 bases at J, with 21 bases between the two ends. Germline V CDR1 and CDR2: LNHDA, SQIVND (reference sequence). CDR3 region: CASRPRGSVRGGNTIYF. As DNA, the CDR3 is TGTGCCAGTAGGCCCCGGGGCTCGGTCAGAGGTGGAAACACCATATATTTT.

This clone was found once. The genes are TRBV11-2 and TRBJ2-7, with 8 nucleotides matching TRBD1. Germline CDR1 is SGHAT and CDR2 is FQNNGV. V shed 5 bases and J 1 base; nucleotides not matched to a gene: 7. The CDR3 has 15 residues. The CDR3 coding sequence is TGTGCCAGCAGCCGTGGACAGGGTCGGTCCTACGAGCAGTACTTC. Its protein is CASSRGQGRSYEQYF.

In this sample, this clone turned up once. V is TRBV28 and J is TRBJ1-2; 8 nucleotides match TRBD1. The CDR3 contains 15 residues. J was trimmed by 4 bases and V by 6 bases; bases with no gene match: 10. Germline V gives CDR1 MDHEN, CDR2 SYDVKM. CDR3 residues: CASSGLTGEAYGYTF. CDR3 in DNA: TGTGCCAGCAGCGGGCTGACAGGGGAGGCCTATGGCTACACCTTC.

The chain is built from TRBV5-1 and TRBJ1-3; 7 bases are shared with TRBD1. Germline V gene sequence: CDR1 SGHRS, CDR2 YFSETQ. CDR3 size: 15 residues. The ends lost 4 bases at V and 2 bases at J; junction bases unmatched: 6. As DNA, the CDR3 is TGCGCCAGCAGCCTGGAGGGGGCCGCTGGAAACACCATATATTTT. As protein: CASSLEGAAGNTIYF.

The gene calls are TRBV20-1 and TRBJ2-1, with D uncertain. The CDR3 sequence is 13 residues long. Trimming took off 3 bases at V and 0 bases at J, with 6 bases between the two ends. Germline loops: CDR1 DFQATT, CDR2 SNEGSKA (reference sequence). CDR3 bases: TGCAGTGCTAGTCAGAACTCCTACAATGAGCAGTTCTTC. As protein: CSASQNSYNEQFF.